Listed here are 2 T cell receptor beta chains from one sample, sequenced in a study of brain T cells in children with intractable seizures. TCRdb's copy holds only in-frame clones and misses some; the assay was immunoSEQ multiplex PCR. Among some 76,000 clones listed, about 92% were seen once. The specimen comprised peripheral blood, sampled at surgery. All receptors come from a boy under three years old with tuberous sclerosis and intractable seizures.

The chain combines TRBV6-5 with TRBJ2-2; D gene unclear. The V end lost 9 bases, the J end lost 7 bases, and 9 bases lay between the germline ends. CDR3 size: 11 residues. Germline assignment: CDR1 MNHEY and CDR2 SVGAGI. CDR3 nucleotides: TGTGCCAGTATAGTTTACGGGGAGCTGTTTTTT. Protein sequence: CASIVYGELFF.

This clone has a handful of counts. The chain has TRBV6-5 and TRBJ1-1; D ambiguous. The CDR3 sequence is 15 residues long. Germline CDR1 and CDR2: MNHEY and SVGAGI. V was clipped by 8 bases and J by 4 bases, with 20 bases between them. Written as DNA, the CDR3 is TGTGCCAGCTTACGACCGAACTCTGTGGGCACTGAAGCTTTCTTT. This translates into CASLRPNSVGTEAFF.